One and the same sample provided the 14 T cell receptor beta chains below, sequenced in a study of blood T cell repertoires in COVID-19 (dated by TCRdb to between 2020 and 2021). Preparation of the library involved the immunoSEQ multiplex PCR assay. Here the immuneACCESS table is served through TCRdb, limited to in-frame sequences with V and J called. Missing clones are a known gap in these copies; in checked studies unresolved V genes cover under half, and the rest lacks a known reason. Present in this sample are around 190,000 clones, about four fifths of which were seen just once. The ten largest make up roughly 3.2% of the sample. The sequenced sample consisted of PBMCs or T cells enriched from blood (not recorded which). These TCRs come from a woman in her twenties or thirties who had recovered from COVID-19.

The CDR3 sequence is CASSRGGTDTQYF. CDR3 in DNA: TGTGCCAGTAGTAGGGGGGGCACAGATACGCAGTATTTT. The chain combines TRBV19 with TRBJ2-3, with D maybe TRBD2 (6 bases). The V end was cut by 4 bases, the J end by 1 base, with 6 bases between. The CDR3 spans 13 residues. Germline V lookup: CDR1 LNHDA, CDR2 SQIVND (reference sequence).

The chain employs TRBV6-1 and TRBJ1-6, with D possibly TRBD1 on 6 matching bases. Germline CDR1 is MNHNS and CDR2 is SASEGT. This CDR3 is built from 14 residues. V dropped 2 bases and J dropped 10 bases, with 12 bases sitting between them. CDR3 DNA sequence: TGTGCCAGCAGTGAACAACAGGGAGGGTCACCCCTCCACTTT. Protein sequence: CASSEQQGGSPLHF.

The CDR3 loop reads CASSQDMPLGGEQFF. The CDR3 bases are TGTGCCAGCAGCCAAGATATGCCCCTAGGTGGTGAGCAGTTCTTC. The V call is TRBV14, the J call TRBJ2-1; D not resolved. Germline CDR1 and CDR2: SGHDN and FVKESK. This CDR3 comprises 15 residues. The V end was cut by 0 bases, the J end by 9 bases, with 15 bases between.

The chain has TRBV11-3 and TRBJ2-1; 12 positions agree with TRBD2. Germline CDR1 and CDR2: SGHNT and YENEEA. This CDR3 spans 16 amino acids. The ends lost 4 bases at V and 7 bases at J; junction bases unmatched: 8. Here the CDR3 DNA reads TGTGCCAGCAGCTCTTACTCTAGCGGGAGGGCTAATGAGCAGTTCTTC. It translates to CASSSYSSGRANEQFF.

The V call is TRBV19, the J call TRBJ2-5, with D possibly TRBD1 on 5 matching bases. In germline, CDR1 is LNHDA, CDR2 SQIVND (reference sequence). The length of the CDR3 is 13 residues. Trimming took off 3 bases at V and 5 bases at J, with 10 bases between the two ends. CDR3 in DNA: TGTGCCAGTAGTATTCAGGGTGTCGAGACCCAGTACTTC. Translating it yields CASSIQGVETQYF. The full variable domain, its missing parts supplied by reference TRBV19 and TRBJ2-5, is DGGITQSPKYLFRKEGQNVTLSCEQNLNHDAMYWYRQDPGQGLRLIYYSQIVNDFQKGDIAEGYSVSREKKESFPLTVTSAQKNPTAFYLCASSIQGVETQYFGPGTRLLVL.

The J gene is TRBJ2-7, the V gene TRBV7-9; 10 bases match TRBD2. From germline, CDR1 is SEHNR and CDR2 FQNEAQ (reference sequence). CDR3 size: 14 residues. Unmatched junction bases numbered 2, after V lost 3 bases and J lost 3 bases. The CDR3 sequence: CASSFTSGNYEQYF. The CDR3, as DNA: TGTGCCAGCAGCTTCACTAGCGGGAACTACGAGCAGTACTTC.

V usage is TRBV7-9 and J usage is TRBJ1-2, with D tentatively TRBD1 (5 bases). Per the germline V gene, CDR1 is SEHNR and CDR2 is FQNEAQ (reference sequence). Deletions cut 5 bases from V and 4 bases from J, with 20 bases between. The CDR3 length is 16 residues. The CDR3 here is CASSPMTAIKGYGYTF. As DNA, the CDR3 is TGTGCCAGCAGCCCGATGACAGCGATCAAGGGCTATGGCTACACCTTC.

This chain connects TRBV4-1 to TRBJ1-1, with TRBD1 matching 7 bases. V was pared by 3 bases and J by 5 bases, with 6 bases of the junction left unmatched. Germline V gives CDR1 MGHRA, CDR2 YSYEKL. The CDR3 covers 14 residues. CDR3 sequence (DNA): TGCGCCAGCAGCCACCCGCCGACAGGGACTGAAGCTTTCTTT. Translated: CASSHPPTGTEAFF.

The chain couples TRBV18 to TRBJ1-2, with TRBD1 matching 9 bases. The ends lost 2 bases at V and 8 bases at J; junction bases unmatched: 6. This CDR3 contains 14 residues. Per the germline V gene, CDR1 is KGHSH and CDR2 is LQKENI. The CDR3 reads CASSPRTGDWGYTF. CDR3 DNA: TGTGCCAGCTCACCAAGGACAGGGGATTGGGGCTACACCTTC.

The rearrangement links TRBV5-1 to TRBJ1-3; D not resolved. Germline CDR1 reads SGHRS; CDR2 reads YFSETQ. The V end lost 3 bases, the J end lost 0 bases, and 10 bases lay between the germline ends. CDR3 length equals 15 residues. CDR3 in amino acids: CASSYAGVSGNTIYF. In DNA form, the CDR3 reads TGCGCCAGCAGCTATGCCGGGGTCTCTGGAAACACCATATATTTT.

The chain combines TRBV28 with TRBJ1-1; D may be TRBD1 (5 bases). The CDR3 covers 14 residues. With 6 bases removed from V and 2 bases from J, the gap between germline ends came to 13 bases. In germline, CDR1 is MDHEN, CDR2 SYDVKM. In DNA, the CDR3 is TGTGCCAGCAGGGTGGGCGGGGACAACACTGAAGCTTTCTTT. Its translation is CASRVGGDNTEAFF.

The table lists this clone with a count of one. The CDR3 spells CASSLGLGLAYNEQFF. DNA for the CDR3: TGTGCCAGCAGCTTAGGTCTGGGACTAGCCTACAATGAGCAGTTCTTC. The chain recombines TRBV7-9 with TRBJ2-1; TRBD2 aligns across 8 bases. J gave up 2 bases and V 1 base, and 4 bases lay outside the gene matches. Looked up from germline, CDR1 is SEHNR and CDR2 is FQNEAQ (reference sequence). This CDR3 spans 16 amino acids.

The chain uses TRBV9 and TRBJ1-5; D possibly corresponds to TRBD1 (5 bases). The V gene's germline CDR1 is SGDLS and CDR2 YYNGEE. The CDR3 runs to 14 residues. The V end lost 2 bases, the J end lost 9 bases, and 15 bases lay between the germline ends. This chain's CDR3 is CASSVGGELAPQHF. The CDR3 coding sequence is TGTGCCAGCAGCGTTGGGGGGGAGTTGGCGCCCCAGCATTTT.

In nucleotides, the CDR3 is TGTGCCAGCGGGACAGCGAACACCGGGGAGCTGTTTTTT. Translating gives CASGTANTGELFF. The chain combines TRBV6-5 with TRBJ2-2, with 7 bases aligning to TRBD1. The J segment lost 0 bases and the V segment lost 8 bases, leaving 0 bases of the junction unmatched. Germline-derived CDR1 and CDR2 are MNHEY and SVGAGI. The CDR3 contains 13 residues.